This T cell receptor (beta chain) was sequenced for a study of Ad26.COV2.S vaccination and SARS-CoV-2 variants. Study background: Dosing was one shot or two shots 56 days apart. Overall study results and limits: TCR breadth and depth analyses may have underestimated total T cell responses.

This clone has more than one count but fewer than ten. The antigen is unknown. Clones were read by immunoSEQ multiplex PCR, and TCRdb kept only the in-frame ones, dropping some. The data contain under 550,000 clones, 70% to 90% of them seen just once; the ten biggest clones take up less than 4%. Treatment reported: 19 received Ad26.COV2.S at low or high dose, single or two shots; several received placebo; per-sample allocation not given. Following the first vaccine or placebo injection, samples were taken on day 63. The receptor was isolated from a person aged 18-60 years who received the Ad26.COV2.S COVID-19 vaccine or a placebo. Sequenced material: peripheral blood, taken in a trial of Ad26.COV2.S vaccine versus placebo.

Here the CDR3 reads CAWSDDRDFGNTIYF. The CDR3 nucleotides read TGTGCCTGGAGCGACGACAGGGATTTCGGAAACACCATATATTTT. The chain is built from TRBV30 and TRBJ1-3; 7 positions match TRBD1. The CDR3 has 15 residues. From germline, CDR1 is GTSNPN and CDR2 SVGIG (reference sequence). V was clipped by 3 bases and J by 4 bases; unmatched bases: 9.